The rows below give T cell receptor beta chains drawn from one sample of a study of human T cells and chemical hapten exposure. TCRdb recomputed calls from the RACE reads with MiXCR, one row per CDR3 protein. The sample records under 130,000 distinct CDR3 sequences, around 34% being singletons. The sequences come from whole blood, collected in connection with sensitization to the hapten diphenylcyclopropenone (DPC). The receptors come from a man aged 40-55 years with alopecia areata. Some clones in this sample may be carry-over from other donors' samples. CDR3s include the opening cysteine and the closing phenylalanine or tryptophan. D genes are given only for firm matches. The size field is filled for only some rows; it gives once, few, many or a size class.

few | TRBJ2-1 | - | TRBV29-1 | TGCAGCGTTGTGGGTGCGGCCGCCTACAATGAGCAGTTCTTC | CSVVGAAAYNEQFF
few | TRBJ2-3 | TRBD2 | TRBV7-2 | TGTGCCAGCACAGAACTAGCGGGACTAGATACGCAGTATTTT | CASTELAGLDTQYF
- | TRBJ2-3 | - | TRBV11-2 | TGTGCCAGCAGCTTCCTTTTTGGGGGCGGGCGTAGAGATACGCAGTATTTT | CASSFLFGGGRRDTQYF
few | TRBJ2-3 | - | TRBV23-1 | TGCGCCAGCAGTCAACCAAGGACAGCTAGGTATACGCAGTATTTT | CASSQPRTARYTQYF
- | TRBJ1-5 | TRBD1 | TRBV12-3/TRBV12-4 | TGTGCCAGCAGCCCCGACAGGGGAGGGTATCAGCCCCAGCATTTT | CASSPDRGGYQPQHF
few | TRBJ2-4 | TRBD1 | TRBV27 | TGTGCCAGCAGTTCTCGGACCGGGACAGGGTTGGGCATTCAGTACTTC | CASSSRTGTGLGIQYF
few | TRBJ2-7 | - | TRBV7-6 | TGTGCCTCCGGGGCAGATCTACGAGAGCAGTACTTC | CASGADLREQYF
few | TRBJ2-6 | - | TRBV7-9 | TGTGCCAGCAGCTTGGATCAGGGGCCTGGGGCCAACGTCCTGACTTTC | CASSLDQGPGANVLTF
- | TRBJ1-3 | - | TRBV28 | TGTGCCAGCAGTCCCCTTGGTTTTAGCTCTGGAAACACCATATATTTT | CASSPLGFSSGNTIYF
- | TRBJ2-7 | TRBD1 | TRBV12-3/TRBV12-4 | TGTGCCAGCAGCCCGACGTGGACAGGCTTGGACTACGAGCAGTACTTC | CASSPTWTGLDYEQYF
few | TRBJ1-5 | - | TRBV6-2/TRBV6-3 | TGTGCCAGCGCCACCGGGGCTAGCAATCAGCCCCAGCATTTT | CASATGASNQPQHF
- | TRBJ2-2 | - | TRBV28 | TGTGCCAGCAGTTCCCCAGCCTCGAACACCGGGGAGCTGTTTTTT | CASSSPASNTGELFF
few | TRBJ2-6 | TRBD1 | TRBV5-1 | TGCGCCAGCAGCCGGGACAGGCGACTCTCTGGGGCCAACGTCCTGACTTTC | CASSRDRRLSGANVLTF
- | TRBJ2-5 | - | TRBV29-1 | TGCAGCGTGGTATCGACCCAAGAGACCCAGTACTTC | CSVVSTQETQYF
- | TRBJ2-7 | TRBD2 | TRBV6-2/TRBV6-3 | TGTGCCAGCACTACGTGGCTAGCGGGAGGGGCTTCGGAGCAGTACTTC | CASTTWLAGGASEQYF
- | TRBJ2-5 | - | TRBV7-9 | TGTGCCAGCAGTAAAGGGAGCGAACAAGAGACCCAGTACTTC | CASSKGSEQETQYF
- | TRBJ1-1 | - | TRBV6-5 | TGTGCCAGCAGATCCGGGACCGCGTCTATGAACACTGAAGCTTTCTTT | CASRSGTASMNTEAFF
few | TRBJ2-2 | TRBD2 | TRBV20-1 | TGCAGTGCTAGAGATTACCTAGCGGGAATAAGCACCGGGGAGCTGTTTTTT | CSARDYLAGISTGELFF
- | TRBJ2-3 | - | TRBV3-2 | TGTGCCAGCACCCTACTAAGCCCCTCACGAAGGGGGGTCACAGATACGCAGTATTTT | CASTLLSPSRRGVTDTQYF
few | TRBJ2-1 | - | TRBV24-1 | TGTGCCACCAGTGATTTCGCGGGGACTGAGCAGTTCTTC | CATSDFAGTEQFF
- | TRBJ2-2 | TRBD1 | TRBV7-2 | TGTGCCAGCAGCCGGACAGGGGCGGTCACCGGGGAGCTGTTTTTT | CASSRTGAVTGELFF
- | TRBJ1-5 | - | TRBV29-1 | TGCAGCGTCGCCCTTGGAGGGGACGTCAATCAGCCCCAGCATTTT | CSVALGGDVNQPQHF
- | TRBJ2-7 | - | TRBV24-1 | TGTGCCACCAGTGATCCTCAGGGATCGGACGAGCAGTACTTC | CATSDPQGSDEQYF
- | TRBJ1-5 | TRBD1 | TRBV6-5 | TGTGCCAGCAGTTACTCGCAGACAGGGAATCAGCCCCAGCATTTT | CASSYSQTGNQPQHF
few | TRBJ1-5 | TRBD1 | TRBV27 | TGTGCCAGCAGGCCAGACAGGGGCAATAATCAGCCCCAGCATTTT | CASRPDRGNNQPQHF
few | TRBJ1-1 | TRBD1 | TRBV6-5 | TGTGCCAGCAGTTACGAGGGGGCAAACACTGAAGCTTTCTTT | CASSYEGANTEAFF
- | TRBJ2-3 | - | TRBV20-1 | TGCAGTGCCACAGGCCATAGCACAGATACGCAGTATTTT | CSATGHSTDTQYF
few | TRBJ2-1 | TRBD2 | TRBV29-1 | TGCAGCGTCCTACTAGCGGGCTACAATGAGCAGTTCTTC | CSVLLAGYNEQFF
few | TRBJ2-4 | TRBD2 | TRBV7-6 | TGTGCCAGCAGCCCCGCAGGACTAGCCGAAAACATTCAGTACTTC | CASSPAGLAENIQYF
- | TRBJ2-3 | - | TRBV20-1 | TGCAGTGGGGACTCGGCTATTAAAGAAACAGATACGCAGTATTTT | CSGDSAIKETDTQYF
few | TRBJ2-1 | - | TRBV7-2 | TGTGCCAGCACAAAGGGACTGGGCCCAAATGAGCAGTTCTTC | CASTKGLGPNEQFF
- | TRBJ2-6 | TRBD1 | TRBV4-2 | TGTGCCAGCAGCGGGACAGGGGGTGGGGCCAACGTCCTGACTTTC | CASSGTGGGANVLTF
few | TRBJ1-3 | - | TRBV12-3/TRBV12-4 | TGTGCCAGCAGTTTAAGAAGGTCTGGAAACACCATATATTTT | CASSLRRSGNTIYF
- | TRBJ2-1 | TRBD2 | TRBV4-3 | TGCGCCAGCAGCCAAGCGGGAGGACTTGCCTTTGATGAGCAGTTCTTC | CASSQAGGLAFDEQFF
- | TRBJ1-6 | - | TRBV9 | TGTGCCAGCAGCCGGGATGGAACAGCACATAATTCACCCCTCCACTTT | CASSRDGTAHNSPLHF
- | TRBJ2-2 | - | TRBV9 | TGTGCCAGCAGCCGGTTTCGGACGGGGGAGCTGTTTTTT | CASSRFRTGELFF
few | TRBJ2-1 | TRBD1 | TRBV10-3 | TGTGCCATCAGTGACTCAACAGGGGGTCAGGATGAGCAGTTCTTC | CAISDSTGGQDEQFF
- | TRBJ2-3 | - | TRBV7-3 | TGTGCCAGCAATAACGGGGGGCGAGATACGCAGTATTTT | CASNNGGRDTQYF
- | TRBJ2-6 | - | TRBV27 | TGTGCCAGCAGCCAGCACCGGGGAGTAAGCTCTGGGGCCAACGTCCTGACTTTC | CASSQHRGVSSGANVLTF
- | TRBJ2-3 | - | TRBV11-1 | TGTGCCAGCAGCTCACACCGGGGCACAGATACGCAGTATTTT | CASSSHRGTDTQYF
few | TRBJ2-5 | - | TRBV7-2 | TGTGCCAGCAGCTTGGGTAGCGGCTATGAAGAGACCCAGTACTTC | CASSLGSGYEETQYF
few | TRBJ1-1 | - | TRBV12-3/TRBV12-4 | TGTGCCAGCAGTTTATCAGGGCCCACTGAAGCTTTCTTT | CASSLSGPTEAFF
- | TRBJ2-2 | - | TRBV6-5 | TGTGCCAGCAGTTACCGGATAAACACCGGGGAGCTGTTTTTT | CASSYRINTGELFF
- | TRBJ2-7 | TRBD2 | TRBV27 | TGTGCCAGCAGTTTATTCGGGACTAGCTCTATCGAGCAGTACTTC | CASSLFGTSSIEQYF
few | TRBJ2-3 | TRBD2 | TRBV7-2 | TGTGCCAGCAGCTCAAAGACCGGGACTAGAGGGGCAGATACGCAGTATTTT | CASSSKTGTRGADTQYF
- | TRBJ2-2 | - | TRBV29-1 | TGCAGCGTTATCGGGGTTGTTGGGACCGGGGAGCTGTTTTTT | CSVIGVVGTGELFF
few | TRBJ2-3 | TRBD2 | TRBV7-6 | TGTGCCAGCAGCTCCGGGACTAGCGGGAAGGCAGATACGCAGTATTTT | CASSSGTSGKADTQYF